The rows below give T cell receptor beta chains drawn from one sample of a study of blood T cell repertoires in COVID-19. Here immunoSEQ multiplex PCR was the method, and the copy in TCRdb shows in-frame clones only, minus some. The sample yields 130,000 or so clones, 60% to 85% seen once. Input material: peripheral blood. Receptor source: a man between 45 and 60 years old with acute or convalescent COVID-19. Each CDR3 is given with its conserved first and last residue. Fields, in order: J gene, V gene, clone size, D gene, CDR3 DNA, CDR3 protein. The D gene is left open where the match is weak. Size is omitted from some rows. Given values are once, few, many or a class for expanded clones.

J gene: TRBJ2-1
V gene: TRBV7-9
clone size: NA
D gene: TRBD2
CDR3 DNA: TGTGCCAGCAGCTTAGCTAGCGGGGCGAACAATGAGCAGTTCTTC
CDR3 protein: CASSLASGANNEQFF

J gene: TRBJ2-5
V gene: TRBV6-6
clone size: once
D gene: NA
CDR3 DNA: TGTGCCAGCAGTTACTCTCACCCGGACCAAGAGACCCAGTACTTC
CDR3 protein: CASSYSHPDQETQYF

J gene: TRBJ1-3
V gene: TRBV18
clone size: NA
D gene: TRBD1
CDR3 DNA: TGTGCCAGCTCACCGAATCCGGGACAGTTCTCTGGAAACACCATATATTTT
CDR3 protein: CASSPNPGQFSGNTIYF

J gene: TRBJ2-5
V gene: TRBV6-6
clone size: NA
D gene: NA
CDR3 DNA: TGTGCCAGCAGTTCCCCAGGTTCAGGGGCAGAGACCCAGTACTTC
CDR3 protein: CASSSPGSGAETQYF

J gene: TRBJ1-3
V gene: TRBV5-1
clone size: NA
D gene: NA
CDR3 DNA: TGCGCCAGCAGCTTCGACGCGGCAGTAAATGGAAACACCATATATTTT
CDR3 protein: CASSFDAAVNGNTIYF

J gene: TRBJ2-5
V gene: TRBV10-1
clone size: NA
D gene: NA
CDR3 DNA: TGCGCCAGCAGTGATCGACAGGACCCACAAGAGACCCAGTACTTC
CDR3 protein: CASSDRQDPQETQYF

J gene: TRBJ1-2
V gene: TRBV4-1
clone size: NA
D gene: TRBD1
CDR3 DNA: TGCGCCAGCAGCCAACTCCTGGACAGGGGTAAGGACTATGGCTACACCTTC
CDR3 protein: CASSQLLDRGKDYGYTF

J gene: TRBJ2-3
V gene: TRBV11-3
clone size: NA
D gene: NA
CDR3 DNA: TGTGCCAGCAGCGCGGACTATAGAAGCACAGATACGCAGTATTTT
CDR3 protein: CASSADYRSTDTQYF

J gene: TRBJ1-2
V gene: TRBV29-1
clone size: NA
D gene: NA
CDR3 DNA: TGCAGCGTCACGACAGGTTTGTTAGGCTACACCTTC
CDR3 protein: CSVTTGLLGYTF

J gene: TRBJ2-3
V gene: TRBV29-1
clone size: few
D gene: NA
CDR3 DNA: TGCAGCGCCGCCGGAGGGTCGGTTGGTACGCAGTATTTT
CDR3 protein: CSAAGGSVGTQYF

J gene: TRBJ2-1
V gene: TRBV29-1
clone size: NA
D gene: TRBD1
CDR3 DNA: TGCAGCGTGCCTTATGGTCCGGGACAGGGTAGTGAGCAGTTCTTC
CDR3 protein: CSVPYGPGQGSEQFF

J gene: TRBJ1-5
V gene: TRBV19
clone size: NA
D gene: TRBD1
CDR3 DNA: TGTGCCAGTAGTCCCGGGACAGGTAATCGCAATCAGCCCCAGCATTTT
CDR3 protein: CASSPGTGNRNQPQHF

J gene: TRBJ1-2
V gene: TRBV2
clone size: NA
D gene: TRBD1
CDR3 DNA: TGTGCCAGCAAGATACAGGGGGGAAGCTATGGCTACACCTTC
CDR3 protein: CASKIQGGSYGYTF

J gene: TRBJ1-6
V gene: TRBV30
clone size: NA
D gene: NA
CDR3 DNA: TGTGCCTGGAGTGTATGGCGGTCGGTTGGGTCACCCCTCCACTTT
CDR3 protein: CAWSVWRSVGSPLHF

J gene: TRBJ1-2
V gene: TRBV7-2
clone size: few
D gene: TRBD1
CDR3 DNA: TGTGCCAGCAGCTTAAATCCAGGGGGAGGCTACACCTTC
CDR3 protein: CASSLNPGGGYTF

J gene: TRBJ2-2
V gene: TRBV5-1
clone size: NA
D gene: TRBD1
CDR3 DNA: TGCGCCAGCAGCCGGGGACAGGGGGCCGGGGAGCTGTTTTTT
CDR3 protein: CASSRGQGAGELFF

J gene: TRBJ2-2
V gene: TRBV5-8
clone size: NA
D gene: NA
CDR3 DNA: TGTGCCAGCAGCTTGTTCCGGGTAAACACCGGGGAGCTGTTTTTT
CDR3 protein: CASSLFRVNTGELFF

J gene: TRBJ1-1
V gene: TRBV30
clone size: NA
D gene: NA
CDR3 DNA: TGTGCCTGGGGACAGAACACTGAAGCTTTCTTT
CDR3 protein: CAWGQNTEAFF

J gene: TRBJ1-1
V gene: TRBV5-1
clone size: NA
D gene: TRBD1
CDR3 DNA: TGCGCCAGCAGCGACACGACAGGGAGTTTCTTT
CDR3 protein: CASSDTTGSFF

J gene: TRBJ2-5
V gene: TRBV7-2
clone size: NA
D gene: NA
CDR3 DNA: TGTGCCAGCAGCTTAGCGGGGCGAGAGACCCAGTACTTC
CDR3 protein: CASSLAGRETQYF

J gene: TRBJ1-6
V gene: TRBV10-3
clone size: NA
D gene: TRBD1
CDR3 DNA: TGTGCCATCAGTGAGCCCGGGACAGGGTGGGACTCCCTCCACTTT
CDR3 protein: CAISEPGTGWDSLHF

J gene: TRBJ2-1
V gene: TRBV2
clone size: NA
D gene: NA
CDR3 DNA: TGTGCCAGCAGTGAAAGACTAGGTAATGAGCAGTTCTTC
CDR3 protein: CASSERLGNEQFF

J gene: TRBJ2-7
V gene: TRBV24-1
clone size: NA
D gene: NA
CDR3 DNA: TGTGCCACCAGTGATTCCGGCCGACAGGCTGGGCAGTACTTC
CDR3 protein: CATSDSGRQAGQYF

J gene: TRBJ2-2
V gene: TRBV5-1
clone size: NA
D gene: TRBD2
CDR3 DNA: TGCGCCAGCAGCTTGGCCCCTCTAGCGGGGGATGCGAACACCGGGGAGCTGTTTTTT
CDR3 protein: CASSLAPLAGDANTGELFF

J gene: TRBJ2-3
V gene: TRBV29-1
clone size: once
D gene: TRBD2
CDR3 DNA: TGCAGCGTCCGACTAGCGGGGGGCGCAGATACGCAGTATTTT
CDR3 protein: CSVRLAGGADTQYF

J gene: TRBJ1-2
V gene: TRBV18
clone size: once
D gene: NA
CDR3 DNA: TGTGCCAGCTCACCCGCGACAAGAGCCTCCCTCTATGGCTACACCTTC
CDR3 protein: CASSPATRASLYGYTF

J gene: TRBJ2-2
V gene: TRBV6-5
clone size: NA
D gene: TRBD1
CDR3 DNA: TGTGCCAGCAGTTATCCCACAGGGGTGGGAACCGGGGAGCTGTTTTTT
CDR3 protein: CASSYPTGVGTGELFF

J gene: TRBJ1-1
V gene: TRBV6-1
clone size: few
D gene: NA
CDR3 DNA: TGTGCCAGCAGCCTGAGGGACACTGAAGCTTTCTTT
CDR3 protein: CASSLRDTEAFF

J gene: TRBJ1-1
V gene: TRBV5-4
clone size: NA
D gene: NA
CDR3 DNA: TGTGCCAGCAGCGCCTCCCCGACGGGGAACACTGAAGCTTTCTTT
CDR3 protein: CASSASPTGNTEAFF